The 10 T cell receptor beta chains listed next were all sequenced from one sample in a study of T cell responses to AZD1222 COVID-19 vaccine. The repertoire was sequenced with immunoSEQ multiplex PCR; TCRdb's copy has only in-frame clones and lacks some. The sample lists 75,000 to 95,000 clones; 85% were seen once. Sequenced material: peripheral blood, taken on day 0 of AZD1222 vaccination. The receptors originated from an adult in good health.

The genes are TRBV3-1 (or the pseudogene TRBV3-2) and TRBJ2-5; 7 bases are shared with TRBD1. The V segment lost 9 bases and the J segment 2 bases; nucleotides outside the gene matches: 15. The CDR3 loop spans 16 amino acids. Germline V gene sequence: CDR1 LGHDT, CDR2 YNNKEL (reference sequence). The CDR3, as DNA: TGTGCCAGTAATCCCCGGGACAGACGATTTCAAGAGACCCAGTACTTC. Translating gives CASNPRDRRFQETQYF.

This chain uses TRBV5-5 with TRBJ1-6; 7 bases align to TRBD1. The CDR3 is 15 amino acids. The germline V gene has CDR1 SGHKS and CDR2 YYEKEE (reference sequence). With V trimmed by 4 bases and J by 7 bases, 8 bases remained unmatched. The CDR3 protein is CASSLTGKANSPLHF. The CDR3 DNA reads TGTGCCAGCAGCCTGACAGGGAAGGCGAATTCACCCCTCCACTTT.

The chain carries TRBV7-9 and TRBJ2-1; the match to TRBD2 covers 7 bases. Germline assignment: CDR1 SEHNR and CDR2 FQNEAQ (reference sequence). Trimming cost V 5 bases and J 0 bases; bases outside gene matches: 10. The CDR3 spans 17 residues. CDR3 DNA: TGTGCCAGCAGCACCCCGGACGGGGGGAGCTCCTACAATGAGCAGTTCTTC. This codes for CASSTPDGGSSYNEQFF.

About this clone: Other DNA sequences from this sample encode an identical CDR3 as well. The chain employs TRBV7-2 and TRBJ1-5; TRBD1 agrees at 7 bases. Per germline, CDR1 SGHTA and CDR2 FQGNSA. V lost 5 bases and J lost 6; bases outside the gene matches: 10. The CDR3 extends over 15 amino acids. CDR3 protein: CASSPSRGQGQPQHF. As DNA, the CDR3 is TGTGCCAGCAGCCCCTCGAGGGGGCAAGGTCAGCCCCAGCATTTT.

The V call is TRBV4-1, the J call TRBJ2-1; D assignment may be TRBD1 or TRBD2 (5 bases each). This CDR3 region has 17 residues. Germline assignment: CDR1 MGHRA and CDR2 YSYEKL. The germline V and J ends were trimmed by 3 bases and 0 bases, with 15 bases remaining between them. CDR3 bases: TGCGCCAGCAGCCACACCGGGACGTATAGCTCCTACAATGAGCAGTTCTTC. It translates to CASSHTGTYSSYNEQFF.

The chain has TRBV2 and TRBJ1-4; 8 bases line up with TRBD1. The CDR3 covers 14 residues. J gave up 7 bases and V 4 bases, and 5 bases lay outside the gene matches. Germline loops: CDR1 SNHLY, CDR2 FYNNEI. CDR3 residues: CASSGTGGVEKLFF. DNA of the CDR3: TGTGCCAGCAGTGGTACAGGGGGAGTTGAAAAACTGTTTTTT.

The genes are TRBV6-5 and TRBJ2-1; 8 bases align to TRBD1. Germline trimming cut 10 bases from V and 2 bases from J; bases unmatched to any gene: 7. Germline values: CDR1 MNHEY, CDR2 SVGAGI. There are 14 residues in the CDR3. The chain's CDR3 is CATRADRAYNEQFF. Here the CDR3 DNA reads TGTGCCACCCGGGCGGACAGGGCCTACAATGAGCAGTTCTTC.

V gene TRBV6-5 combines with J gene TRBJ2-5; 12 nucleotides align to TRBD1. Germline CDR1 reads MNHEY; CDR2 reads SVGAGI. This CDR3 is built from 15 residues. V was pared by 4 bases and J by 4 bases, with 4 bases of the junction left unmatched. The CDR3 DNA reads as TGTGCCAGCAGTTCTCTGGGACAGGGGGCAGAGACCCAGTACTTC. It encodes CASSSLGQGAETQYF.

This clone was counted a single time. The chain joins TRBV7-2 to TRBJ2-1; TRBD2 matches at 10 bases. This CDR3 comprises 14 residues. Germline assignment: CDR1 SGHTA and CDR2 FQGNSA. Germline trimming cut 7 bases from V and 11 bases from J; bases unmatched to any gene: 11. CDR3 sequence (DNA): TGTGCCAGCACCTATACTAGCGGGGTAAGGAAGCAGTTCTTC. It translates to CASTYTSGVRKQFF.

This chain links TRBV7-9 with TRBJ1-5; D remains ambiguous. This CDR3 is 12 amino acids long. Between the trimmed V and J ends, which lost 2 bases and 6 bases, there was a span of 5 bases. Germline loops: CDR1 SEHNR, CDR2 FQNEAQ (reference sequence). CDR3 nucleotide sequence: TGTGCCAGCAGCTTATTTAGTCAGCCCCAGCATTTT. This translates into CASSLFSQPQHF.